Presented here are 26 T cell receptor beta chains from one specimen sequenced in a study of cytotoxic CD8 clonotypes in ibrutinib-treated CLL. Sequencing used immunoSEQ multiplex PCR; TCRdb keeps in-frame clones, though not all of them. The sample has around 70,000 clones, over 65% seen once. Sequencing used PBMCs, obtained after 24 months of ibrutinib treatment. The receptors were gathered from a human donor with chronic lymphocytic leukemia.

The gene calls are TRBV6-1 and TRBJ2-3; D possibly corresponds to TRBD2 (5 bases). The ends were cut back, 4 bases at V and 4 bases at J, with 12 bases in the middle. In germline, CDR1 is MNHNS, CDR2 SASEGT. This CDR3 region has 14 residues. The CDR3 sequence is CASSVTSTSDTQYF. The CDR3 nucleotides read TGTGCCAGCAGTGTTACTAGTACTTCAGATACGCAGTATTTT.

In this sample, this clone turned up once. The CDR3 DNA reads as TGTGCCTGGAGTGTACTGAGGGATTTTGAGACCCAGTACTTC. The encoded protein is CAWSVLRDFETQYF. The chain employs TRBV30 and TRBJ2-5, with a tentative D call TRBD2 (5 bases). Per germline, CDR1 GTSNPN and CDR2 SVGIG (reference sequence). The CDR3 is 14 amino acids. V lost 0 bases and J 5 bases, leaving 13 bases between the germline ends.

The genes are TRBV5-1 and TRBJ2-7; tentatively, D is TRBD2 (6 bases). V lost 0 bases and J 5 bases, leaving 6 bases between the germline ends. The CDR3 consists of 12 residues. CDR1 and CDR2 (germline): SGHRS, YFSETQ. The DNA for the CDR3 is TGCGCCAGCAGCTTGGGCGGGGACGAGCAGTACTTC. Translating it yields CASSLGGDEQYF.

V is TRBV19 and J is TRBJ1-5; D not certain. Trimming took off 3 bases at V and 4 bases at J, with 13 bases between the two ends. The CDR3 runs to 15 residues. Germline CDR1 reads LNHDA; CDR2 reads SQIVND (reference sequence). In DNA, the CDR3 is TGTGCCAGTAGTATGGGTTACTGGGAGAATCAGCCCCAGCATTTT. Residues: CASSMGYWENQPQHF.

This clone came up once. The CDR3 sequence: CAWSLDGAGNTIYF. The DNA for the CDR3 is TGTGCCTGGAGTTTAGATGGGGCTGGAAACACCATATATTTT. The J gene is TRBJ1-3, the V gene TRBV30; D remains unclear. This CDR3 is built from 14 residues. The ends were cut back, 2 bases at V and 2 bases at J, with 10 bases in the middle. Germline CDR1 and CDR2: GTSNPN and SVGIG (reference sequence).

J is TRBJ1-4 and V is TRBV2, with D possibly being TRBD1 (6 bases). Germline CDR1 reads SNHLY; CDR2 reads FYNNEI. V lost 4 bases and J lost 5, with 11 bases in between. This CDR3 spans 14 amino acids. CDR3 nucleotide sequence: TGTGCCAGCAGTGGGGGACACTCCAATGAAAAACTGTTTTTT. It specifies CASSGGHSNEKLFF.

V gene TRBV28 combines with J gene TRBJ2-1; TRBD2 might be the D (5 bases). V lost 3 bases and J 7 bases, leaving 7 bases between the germline ends. CDR3 length: 12 amino acids. Germline assignment: CDR1 MDHEN and CDR2 SYDVKM. For the CDR3, the DNA is TGTGCCAGCAGTTTCCGGAGGAATGAGCAGTTCTTC. It yields the protein CASSFRRNEQFF. The entire variable domain, with the rest obtained from reference TRBV28 and TRBJ2-1, is as follows: DVKVTQSSRYLVKRTGEKVFLECVQDMDHENMFWYRQDPGLGLRLIYFSYDVKMKEKGDIPEGYSVSREKKERFSLILESASTNQTSMYLCASSFRRNEQFFGPGTRLTVL.

The chain carries TRBV27 and TRBJ2-2; possible D gene TRBD2, 6 bases. Per the germline V gene, CDR1 is MNHEY and CDR2 is SMNVEV (reference sequence). V was trimmed by 1 base and J by 4 bases, leaving 7 bases between them. CDR3 length: 14 amino acids. Here the CDR3 reads CASSLWGGTGELFF. For the CDR3, the DNA is TGTGCCAGCAGTTTATGGGGAGGCACCGGGGAGCTGTTTTTT.

The chain is built from TRBV18 and TRBJ1-1; D gene ambiguous. The CDR3 is 13 residues long. V was trimmed by 10 bases and J by 5 bases, leaving 17 bases between them. CDR1 is KGHSH and CDR2 is LQKENI in the germline V gene. This CDR3 is CATKGGRETEAFF. The CDR3 DNA reads TGTGCCACTAAGGGAGGAAGGGAAACTGAAGCTTTCTTT.

The rearrangement uses TRBV7-2 and TRBJ2-7, with 9 bases matching TRBD2. Per germline, CDR1 SGHTA and CDR2 FQGNSA. The V segment lost 5 bases and the J segment 2 bases; nucleotides outside the gene matches: 10. This CDR3 region has 16 residues. CDR3 sequence: CASSPTRAGGTYEQYF. Here the CDR3 DNA reads TGTGCCAGCAGCCCGACTAGGGCGGGAGGGACCTACGAGCAGTACTTC.

The chain joins TRBV7-9 to TRBJ1-4; 7 bases map to TRBD1. J was trimmed by 4 bases and V by 5 bases; bases with no gene match: 7. CDR3 size: 15 residues. Germline V gene lookup returns CDR1 SEHNR and CDR2 FQNEAQ (reference sequence). CDR3 protein: CASSPGQAHNEKLFF. In DNA form, the CDR3 reads TGTGCCAGCAGCCCTGGACAGGCCCATAATGAAAAACTGTTTTTT. Looking up the rest from reference TRBV7-9 and TRBJ1-4 gives the full variable domain: DTGVSQNPRHKITKRGQNVTFRCDPISEHNRLYWYRQTLGQGPEFLTYFQNEAQLEKSRLLSDRFSAERPKGSFSTLEIQRTEQGDSAMYLCASSPGQAHNEKLFFGSGTQLSVL.

As DNA, the CDR3 is TGTGCCAGCAGCTTAAGACCAGCGGGGGATAGCCCAGATACGCAGTATTTT. Translation: CASSLRPAGDSPDTQYF. The chain links TRBV7-3 to TRBJ2-3, with 8 bases identical to TRBD2. CDR1 is SGHTA, CDR2 FQGTGA, per germline. CDR3 length: 17 residues. The junction had 10 bases not matched to a gene; V was cut back by 1 base and J by 4 bases.

This chain links TRBV9 with TRBJ2-3; TRBD1 might be the D (6 bases). In germline, CDR1 is SGDLS, CDR2 YYNGEE. The V and J ends lost 4 bases and 2 bases respectively, with 17 bases between them. The CDR3 spans 16 residues. DNA for the CDR3: TGTGCCAGCAGCCCCCGTCAGGGGCCAAACACAGATACGCAGTATTTT. Translation gives CASSPRQGPNTDTQYF.

The chain uses TRBV5-4 and TRBJ2-2; 7 bases fit TRBD1. This CDR3 is built from 16 residues. The germline CDR1 and CDR2 sequences are SGHNT and YYREEE (reference sequence). With 3 bases clipped from V and 4 bases from J, the junction kept 9 bases outside the gene matches. CDR3 sequence reads: CASSWGQLLGTGELFF. CDR3 sequence (DNA): TGTGCCAGCAGCTGGGGACAGCTCCTGGGCACCGGGGAGCTGTTTTTT.

V is TRBV6-1 and J is TRBJ2-7; tentative D call: TRBD2 (5 bases). Germline-derived CDR1 and CDR2 are MNHNS and SASEGT. The CDR3 is 13 amino acids. Trimming pared 1 base from V and 3 bases from J, leaving 7 bases between. DNA of the CDR3: TGTGCCAGCAGTGAAGTGGCGGGCTACGAGCAGTACTTC. This encodes CASSEVAGYEQYF.

The rearrangement uses TRBV28 and TRBJ1-5, with D possibly being TRBD1 (5 bases). In germline, CDR1 is MDHEN, CDR2 SYDVKM. The CDR3 is 15 amino acids. V was pared by 2 bases and J by 4 bases, with 12 bases between. The CDR3 DNA sequence: TGTGCCAGCAGTTTAAGCCGGGGCGGGAATCAGCCCCAGCATTTT. Protein product: CASSLSRGGNQPQHF.

The chain combines TRBV11-3 with TRBJ2-3, with D unresolved. CDR3 size: 13 residues. Deletions cut 5 bases from V and 8 bases from J, with 14 bases between. Germline assignment: CDR1 SGHNT and CDR2 YENEEA. This CDR3 is CASSGPVTGTQYF. The CDR3 DNA reads TGTGCCAGCAGCGGTCCCGTCACCGGTACGCAGTATTTT. The full variable domain, with the rest looked up from reference TRBV11-3 and TRBJ2-3, is EAGVVQSPRYKIIEKKQPVAFWCNPISGHNTLYWYLQNLGQGPELLIRYENEEAVDDSQLPKDRFSAERLKGVDSTLKIQPAELGDSAVYLCASSGPVTGTQYFGPGTRLTVL.

This clone was recorded many times. The chain combines TRBV10-1 with TRBJ2-5, with a possible D match to TRBD1 (6 bases). Looked up from germline, CDR1 is WNHNN and CDR2 is SYGVQD (reference sequence). The CDR3 runs to 16 residues. V lost 6 bases, J lost 6 bases, and 23 bases lay in between. The CDR3 sequence is CASRAGGEGVKKTQYF. The CDR3 coding sequence is TGCGCCAGCAGAGCCGGTGGTGAGGGGGTCAAAAAGACCCAGTACTTC.

The V gene is TRBV7-2, the J gene TRBJ2-2; 11 bases map to TRBD1. V gave up 5 bases and J gave up 5 bases; unmatched junction bases: 4. Germline V CDR1 and CDR2: SGHTA, FQGNSA. The CDR3 extends over 15 amino acids. The CDR3 DNA is TGTGCCAGCAGCCGGGACAGGGGGGCTACCGGGGAGCTGTTTTTT. Translated, it gives CASSRDRGATGELFF.

The J gene is TRBJ2-3, the V gene TRBV28, with unresolved D. Trimming pared 6 bases from V and 4 bases from J, leaving 17 bases between. Germline V gene data show CDR1 as MDHEN and CDR2 as SYDVKM. This CDR3 contains 15 residues. CDR3 sequence reads: CASSFGQGTADTQYF. The DNA for the CDR3 is TGTGCCAGCAGCTTCGGCCAAGGTACTGCAGATACGCAGTATTTT.

The CDR3 spells CASSSRGTSAQETQYF. The CDR3 DNA reads TGTGCCAGCAGTTCGCGGGGGACTAGCGCTCAAGAGACCCAGTACTTC. The chain joins TRBV5-4 to TRBJ2-5; 10 bases fit TRBD2. The CDR3 is made up of 16 amino acids. With 5 bases clipped from V and 2 bases from J, the junction kept 9 bases outside the gene matches. CDR1 is SGHNT, CDR2 YYREEE, per germline (reference sequence).

In this sample, this clone turned up a few times. The chain couples TRBV7-3 to TRBJ2-7; TRBD2 agrees at 14 bases. After removal of 3 bases from V and 2 bases from J, the junction contained 9 bases not matched to a gene. CDR1 and CDR2 (germline): SGHTA, FQGTGA. CDR3 size: 18 residues. The chain's CDR3 is CASSFLTSGRAVTYEQYF. CDR3 nucleotide sequence: TGTGCCAGCAGCTTTCTGACTAGCGGGAGGGCAGTAACCTACGAGCAGTACTTC.

This chain links TRBV29-1 with TRBJ2-2; no reliable D call. CDR3 length equals 12 residues. The germline CDR1 and CDR2 sequences are SQVTM and ANQGSEA. The V and J ends lost 2 bases and 7 bases respectively, with 8 bases between them. CDR3 nucleotide sequence: TGCAGCGTTGAAAGCGAGGTCGGGGAGCTGTTTTTT. It codes for CSVESEVGELFF.

The chain couples TRBV5-4 to TRBJ2-2; TRBD1 is a possible D gene (6 bases). Trimming took off 3 bases at V and 0 bases at J, with 9 bases between the two ends. The CDR3 consists of 15 residues. CDR1 SGHNT and CDR2 YYREEE come from the germline V gene (reference sequence). CDR3: CASSSGQSNTGELFF. Here the CDR3 DNA reads TGTGCCAGCAGCTCCGGACAGTCGAACACCGGGGAGCTGTTTTTT.

This clone was picked up one time. The chain links TRBV9 to TRBJ2-1; D is ambiguous. The ends were cut back, 0 bases at V and 0 bases at J, with 10 bases in the middle. The germline gives CDR1 SGDLS, CDR2 YYNGEE. This CDR3 has 16 amino acids. DNA of the CDR3: TGTGCCAGCAGCGTAGTCCAGACCTTCTCCTACAATGAGCAGTTCTTC. It yields the protein CASSVVQTFSYNEQFF.

The chain joins TRBV4-3 to TRBJ2-6; 12 bases match TRBD2. Trimming at V came to 0 bases and at J to 4 bases, leaving 7 bases not matched to a gene. Germline CDR1 and CDR2: LGHNA and YSLEER. This CDR3 comprises 19 residues. DNA of the CDR3: TGCGCCAGCAGCCAAGATCGTGGACTAGCGGGATCCGGGGCCAACGTCCTGACTTTC. This encodes CASSQDRGLAGSGANVLTF.